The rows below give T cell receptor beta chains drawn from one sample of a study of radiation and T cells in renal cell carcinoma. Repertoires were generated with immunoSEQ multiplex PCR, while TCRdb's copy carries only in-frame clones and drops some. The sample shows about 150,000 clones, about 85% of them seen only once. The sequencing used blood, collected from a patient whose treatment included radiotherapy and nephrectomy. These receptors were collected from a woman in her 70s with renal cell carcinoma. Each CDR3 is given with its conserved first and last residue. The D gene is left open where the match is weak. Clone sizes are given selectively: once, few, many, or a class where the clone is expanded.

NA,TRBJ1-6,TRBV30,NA,TGTGCCTGGACCCACCGGGGCCCCAGTTCACCCCTCCACTTT,CAWTHRGPSSPLHF
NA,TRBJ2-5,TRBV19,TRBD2,TGTGCCAGTAGTATAGGTCGGGGGGAGGTGGAGACCCAGTACTTC,CASSIGRGEVETQYF
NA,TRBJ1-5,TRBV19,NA,TGTGCCAGTAGTGTGGGGCAGCGAAATCAGCCCCAGCATTTT,CASSVGQRNQPQHF
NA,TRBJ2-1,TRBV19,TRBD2,TGTGCCACCGGGACTAGCGGGGGGGCATCGTACAATGAGCAGTTCTTC,CATGTSGGASYNEQFF
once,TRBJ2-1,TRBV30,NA,TGTGCCTGGAATCCCGTCGCGGGCGAGCAGTTCTTC,CAWNPVAGEQFF
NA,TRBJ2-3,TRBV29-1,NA,TGCAGCGTTGAAACTGGATTCACAGATACGCAGTATTTT,CSVETGFTDTQYF
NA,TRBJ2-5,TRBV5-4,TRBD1,TGTGCCAGCAGTCCGGGACAGGGTCCTTCGGAGACCCAGTACTTC,CASSPGQGPSETQYF
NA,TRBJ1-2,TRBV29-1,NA,TGCAGCGTTGACAGGGATAACTATGGCTACACCTTC,CSVDRDNYGYTF
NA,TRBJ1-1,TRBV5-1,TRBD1,TGCGCCAGCAGCCAGGGGACAGGGTACCTGAACACTGAAGCTTTCTTT,CASSQGTGYLNTEAFF
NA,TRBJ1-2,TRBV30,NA,TGTGCCTGGAAGTTACGGAGCGGATCAGGCTACACCTTC,CAWKLRSGSGYTF
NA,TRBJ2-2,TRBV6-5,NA,TGTGCCAGCAGTTTTGTTCTGGGGAACACCGGGGAGCTGTTTTTT,CASSFVLGNTGELFF
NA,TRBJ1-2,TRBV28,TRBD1,TGTGCCAGCAGTTTGTCTAGGCAGGGGGAGGGCTACACCTTC,CASSLSRQGEGYTF
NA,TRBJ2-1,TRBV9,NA,TGTGCCAGCAGCGTAGAGGGGTTGAGCTCCTACAATGAGCAGTTCTTC,CASSVEGLSSYNEQFF
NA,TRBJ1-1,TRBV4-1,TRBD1,TGCGCCAGCAGCACCCGGGGACAGGGGGGAGGGAACACTGAAGCTTTCTTT,CASSTRGQGGGNTEAFF
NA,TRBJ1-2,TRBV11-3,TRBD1,TGTGCCAGCAGCCAGGGGGATTCCTACTATGGCTACACCTTC,CASSQGDSYYGYTF
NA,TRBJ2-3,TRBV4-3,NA,TGCGCCAGCAGCCAAGGTTATCGGTTCTCGGGCACAGATACGCAGTATTTT,CASSQGYRFSGTDTQYF
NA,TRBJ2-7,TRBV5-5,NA,TGTGCCAGCAGCTCACAGGTTTCGATCTACGAGCAGTACTTC,CASSSQVSIYEQYF
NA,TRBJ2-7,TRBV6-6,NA,TGTGCCAGCAGCCCATCGGGACAACCCTACGAGCAGTACTTC,CASSPSGQPYEQYF
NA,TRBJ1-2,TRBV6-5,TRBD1,TGTGCCAGCACCGGACAGGGTCTTGGCTACACCTTC,CASTGQGLGYTF
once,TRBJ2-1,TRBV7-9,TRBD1,TGTGCCAGCAGCTCGGGACAGGGCTACAATGAGCAGTTCTTC,CASSSGQGYNEQFF
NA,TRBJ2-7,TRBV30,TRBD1,TGTGCCTGGAGTACGCGACAGGGGGCCTCCAACTTC,CAWSTRQGASNF
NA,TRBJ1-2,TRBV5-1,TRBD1,TGCGCCAGCTCCAAAGCAGGGGGCTATGGCTACACCTTC,CASSKAGGYGYTF
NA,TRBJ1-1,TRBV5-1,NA,TGCGCCAGCAGCCCGGGGAACACTGAAGCTTTCTTT,CASSPGNTEAFF
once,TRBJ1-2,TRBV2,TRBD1,TGTGCCAGCAGGGGGTTGACAGGGGGCGGGAACTATGGCTACACCTTC,CASRGLTGGGNYGYTF
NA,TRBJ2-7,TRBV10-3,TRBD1,TGTGCCATCAGTGACTCAGGGGGAAGGGAGCAGTACTTC,CAISDSGGREQYF
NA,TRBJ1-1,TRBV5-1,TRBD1,TGCGCCAGCAGGGGACAGGGGAGTTTGAACACTGAAGCTTTCTTT,CASRGQGSLNTEAFF
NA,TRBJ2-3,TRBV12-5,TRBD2,TGTGCTAGTGGTTTGGCAGGACTAGCATCAGATACGCAGTATTTT,CASGLAGLASDTQYF
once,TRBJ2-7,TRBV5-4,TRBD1,TGTGCCAGCGTGGGACAGGACAACTACGAGCAGTACTTC,CASVGQDNYEQYF
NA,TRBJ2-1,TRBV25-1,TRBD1,TGTGCCAGCAGTGAAGGAACAGGGGGATGGAATGAGCAGTTCTTC,CASSEGTGGWNEQFF
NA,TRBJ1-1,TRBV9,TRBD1,TGTGCCAGCAGCGTAGGCAGGGGGGGATTAACCACTGAAGCTTTCTTT,CASSVGRGGLTTEAFF
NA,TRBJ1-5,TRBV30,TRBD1,TGTGCCTGGAGCCCGCGGGGACAGTCTTATAGCAATCAGCCCCAGCATTTT,CAWSPRGQSYSNQPQHF
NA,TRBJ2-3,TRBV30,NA,TGTGCCTGGAGTATAGCCACTAGTCCTGGCACAGATACGCAGTATTTT,CAWSIATSPGTDTQYF
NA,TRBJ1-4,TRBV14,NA,TGTGCCAGCAGCCCGATGGGGGCGAAGGAAAAACTGTTTTTT,CASSPMGAKEKLFF
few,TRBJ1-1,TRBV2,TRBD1,TGTGCCAGCACAGACAGGGGAAGTCTGACTTTCTTT,CASTDRGSLTFF
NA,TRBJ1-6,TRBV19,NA,TGTGCCAGTAATTTAGGGGTAAATTCACCCCTCCACTTT,CASNLGVNSPLHF
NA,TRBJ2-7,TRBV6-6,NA,TGTGCCAGCACAGTCGACTGGTCCTCCTACGAGCAGTACTTC,CASTVDWSSYEQYF
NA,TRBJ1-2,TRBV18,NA,TGTGCCAGCTCACCACAAACTAACTATGGCTACACCTTC,CASSPQTNYGYTF
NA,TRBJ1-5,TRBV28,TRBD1,TGTGCCAGCAGGCACAGGGGGCAAGGCAATCAGCCCCAGCATTTT,CASRHRGQGNQPQHF
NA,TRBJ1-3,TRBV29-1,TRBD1,TGCAGCGTTGAAAGACAGGGGGCGAACACCATATATTTT,CSVERQGANTIYF
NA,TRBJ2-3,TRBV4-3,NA,TGCGCCAGCAGCCAAGATGTTCCTGGGGGCCACACAGATACGCAGTATTTT,CASSQDVPGGHTDTQYF
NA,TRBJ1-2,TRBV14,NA,TGTGCCAGCAGCCAAGATCTGGGGAAAGGCTACACCTTC,CASSQDLGKGYTF
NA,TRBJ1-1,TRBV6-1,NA,TGTGCCAGCTCACGGCAGGGATTGATGAACACTGAAGCTTTCTTT,CASSRQGLMNTEAFF
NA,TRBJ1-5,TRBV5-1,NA,TGCGCCAGCAGCCCGGAGGGTATGCAGCCCCAGCATTTT,CASSPEGMQPQHF
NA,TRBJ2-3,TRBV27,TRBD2,TGTGCCAGCAGGCGACCGGGACTAGTCTCCGATACGCAGTATTTT,CASRRPGLVSDTQYF
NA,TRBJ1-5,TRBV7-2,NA,TGTGCCAGCAGCTTAGTCGTCGCGGGCGGGCATCAGCCCCAGCATTTT,CASSLVVAGGHQPQHF
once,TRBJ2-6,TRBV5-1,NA,TGCGCCAGCAGGAGTCAAACTGGGGCCAACGTCCTGACTTTC,CASRSQTGANVLTF
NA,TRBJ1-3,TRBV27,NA,TGTGCCAGCAGTTTATCGTCCGGGGCCATCTCTGGAAACACCATATATTTT,CASSLSSGAISGNTIYF
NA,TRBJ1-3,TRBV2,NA,TGTGCCAGCAGGGCCGCTCCGGACTCTGGAAACACCATATATTTT,CASRAAPDSGNTIYF
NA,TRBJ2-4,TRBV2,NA,TGTGCCAGCACCCTAAAAAACATTCAGTACTTC,CASTLKNIQYF
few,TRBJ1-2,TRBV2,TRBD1,TGTGCCAGCGGCCCTCGTCGGACAGGGCGAAGAGATGGCTACACCTTC,CASGPRRTGRRDGYTF
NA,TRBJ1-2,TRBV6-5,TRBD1,TGTGCCAGCAGTGCAGGGGGCGGGGACTATGGCTACACCTTC,CASSAGGGDYGYTF
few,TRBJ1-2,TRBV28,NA,TGTGCCAGCAGTTTACATGGGGGAGGGGGAGATTATGGCTACACCTTC,CASSLHGGGGDYGYTF